This T cell receptor (beta chain) was recovered during a study of siplizumab effects on memory and regulatory T cells. Mixed lymphocyte reaction cells were cocultured at 37°C for more than 5 days. Mixed at 1:1 were responder PBMCs labelled with CFSE and stimulator PBMCs labelled with Violet Dye. Sequenced by immunoSEQ multiplex PCR; TCRdb stores in-frame clones only, minus some. Of 8,500 to 10,000 clones listed, 40% are singletons. General observations from the study: Only a minor fraction of alloreactive clones mapped to unstimulated subsets. Proliferating Tregs in siplizumab cultures were never verified as suppressive.

Remarks on this clone: What it binds is unknown.

The CDR3 runs to 15 residues. Germline trimming cut 5 bases from V and 5 bases from J; bases unmatched to any gene: 9. Germline V gene data show CDR1 as MNHNY and CDR2 as SVGAGI (reference sequence). Input material: CFSE-low (dividing) CD4+ T cells sorted from an allogeneic mixed lymphocyte reaction. This clonotype was sampled from a human donor in good health; the cells came from an allogeneic mixed lymphocyte reaction. The V call is TRBV6-6, the J call TRBJ1-2, with 9 bases identical to TRBD1. This CDR3 is CASSPDRGTGYGYTF. The CDR3 nucleotides are TGTGCCAGCAGTCCGGACAGGGGAACAGGGTATGGCTACACCTTC.